This TCR beta chain stems from a study of CD4+ T cells in melanoma (dated by TCRdb to between 2020 and 2023). In terms of the full investigation: The study investigated neoantigen-specific CD4+ T cells in human melanoma. Study-wide findings and limitations: Neoantigen-specific CD4+ T cells were reported to be correlated with the function of CD8+ T cells, macrophages and B cells. Diverse differentiation states were reported to be shown by neoantigen-specific CD4+ T cells in melanoma.

Details on this clone: Its specific antigen is unknown. No base-level quality is on record; no much larger clone is a single base apart.

Receptors were amplified or captured by the immunoSEQ multiplex PCR assay. In its TCRdb copy, this immuneACCESS table keeps in-frame sequences only and misses some clones. Where compared with another copy, unresolved V genes explain less than half of these, and the others have no known cause. Within this sample are 55,000 or so clones, with over 60% of them counted one time only. 4.5% to 5.5% of the sample goes to the ten largest clones. Patients with melanoma were used as donors. The sequence was obtained from a human donor with melanoma. The sequenced material came from tumor tissue.

The bases read TGTGCCAGCCGAGGACAGGGGAGATCACCCCTCCACTTT. Its translation is CASRGQGRSPLHF. The V gene is TRBV2 and the J gene is TRBJ1-6; 9 bases in the junction line up with TRBD1. CDR1 and CDR2 were assigned from the germline V gene as SNHLY and FYNNEI. V lost 8 bases and J lost 10 bases, and the count of bases not matched to a germline gene is 6. Reading from cysteine to phenylalanine, the CDR3 counts 13 amino acids. The entry retains the CDR3 DNA only, 39 bases that are in frame from base 1.